These 4 T cell receptor beta chains were all obtained from the same sample, sequenced in a study of cytomegalovirus exposure and HLA in healthy donors. Amplification used 60 Vbeta primers and 13 Jbeta primers. The data were produced by immunoSEQ multiplex PCR, yet TCRdb's version contains in-frame clones alone and is incomplete. Of over 100,000 clones listed, just under 70% were seen once; the top ten hold 4.5% to 5.5%. Specimen: PBMCs. Source of these receptors: a woman between 70 and 85 years old in good health and CMV-seropositive.

The chain recombines TRBV18 with TRBJ2-3; D gene ambiguous. Trimming took off 6 bases at V and 0 bases at J, with 10 bases between the two ends. CDR1 is KGHSH, CDR2 LQKENI, per germline. The CDR3 consists of 14 residues. For the CDR3, the DNA is TGTGCCAGCTCCCCTACCCCTAGCACAGATACGCAGTATTTT. Translated: CASSPTPSTDTQYF.

The V gene is TRBV5-1, the J gene TRBJ1-4, with D unclear. Germline V CDR1 and CDR2: SGHRS, YFSETQ. Deletions cut 0 bases from V and 7 bases from J, with 4 bases between. This CDR3 region has 12 residues. DNA of the CDR3: TGCGCCAGCAGCTTGGTCGGTGAAAAACTGTTTTTT. It yields the protein CASSLVGEKLFF.

This chain links TRBV6-6 with TRBJ1-4, with 9 bases lining up with TRBD1. The junction had 7 bases not matched to a gene; V was cut back by 0 bases and J by 8 bases. The CDR3 totals 16 residues. CDR1 is MNHNY and CDR2 is SVGAGI in the germline V gene (reference sequence). The CDR3 region has the DNA TGTGCCAGCAGTTACTCAGAGACAGGGGGGCGCGAAAAACTGTTTTTT. Translated, it gives CASSYSETGGREKLFF.

V and J are TRBV27 and TRBJ2-3; 7 positions match TRBD2. The CDR3 covers 12 residues. V dropped 5 bases and J dropped 9; count of bases not matched to a gene: 5. Germline V lookup: CDR1 MNHEY, CDR2 SMNVEV (reference sequence). CDR3: CASSANGGTQYF. CDR3 DNA: TGTGCCAGCAGTGCAAACGGGGGGACGCAGTATTTT.